The T cell receptor (beta chain) under discussion was sequenced for a study of spatial heterogeneity in lung cancer. About the research overall: Raw sequencing reads included, on average, more than eight appearances of each unique TCR and UMI combination.

TCR cDNA molecules each carried a unique molecular identifier. In TCRdb, the 5' RACE reads were re-called with MiXCR into one record per CDR3 protein. The table records under 11,000 distinct CDR3 sequences, more than 3% of them present only once. This clonotype appeared a single time. The antigen remains unidentified. This beta chain is an off-target read within a library intended for alpha chains, so its frequency means little. Sample time point: sample taken at primary tumor resection. The sequenced material consisted of unsorted whole RNA from tumor, nontumor lung or frozen PBMC. The donor group consisted of 55 to 85 patients who had untreated, early-stage non-small cell lung cancer. Per the germline V gene, CDR1 is SGHVS and CDR2 is FQNEAQ. The length of the CDR3 is 16 residues. Unmatched junction bases numbered 10, after V lost 6 bases and J lost 1 base. Findings of the study overall: Compared with follow-up, resection was when ubiquitous expanded tumor TCRs appeared in blood more.

The rearrangement uses TRBV7-8 and TRBJ2-7; 9 bases map to TRBD1. The sequencing used PBMCs, collected at surgery. The TCR comes from a female donor with early-stage non-small cell lung cancer. CDR3 amino acids: CASRPTPGQGSYEQYF. As DNA, the CDR3 is TGTGCCAGCAGACCTACCCCGGGACAGGGTTCCTACGAGCAGTACTTC.